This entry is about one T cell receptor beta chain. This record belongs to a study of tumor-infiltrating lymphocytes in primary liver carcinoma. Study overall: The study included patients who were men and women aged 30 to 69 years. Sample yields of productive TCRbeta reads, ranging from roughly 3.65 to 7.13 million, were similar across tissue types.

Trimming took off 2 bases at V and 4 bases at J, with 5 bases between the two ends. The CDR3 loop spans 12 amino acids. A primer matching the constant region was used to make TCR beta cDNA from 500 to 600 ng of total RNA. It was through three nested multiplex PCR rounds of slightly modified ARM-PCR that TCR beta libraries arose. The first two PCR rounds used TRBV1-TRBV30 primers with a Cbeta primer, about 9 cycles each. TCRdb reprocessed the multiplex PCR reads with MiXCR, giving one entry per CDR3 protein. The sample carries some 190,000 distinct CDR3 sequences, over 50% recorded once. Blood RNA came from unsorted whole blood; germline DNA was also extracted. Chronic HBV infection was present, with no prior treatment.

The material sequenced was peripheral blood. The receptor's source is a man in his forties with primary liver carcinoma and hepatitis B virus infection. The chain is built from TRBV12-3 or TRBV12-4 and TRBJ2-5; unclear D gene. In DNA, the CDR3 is TGTGCCAGCAGTTTACGCCCAGAGACCCAGTACTTC. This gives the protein CASSLRPETQYF.